This is a list of T cell receptor beta chains from one sample in a study of blood T cell repertoires in COVID-19. Produced via immunoSEQ multiplex PCR; TCRdb's table is partial and in-frame only. The sample lists 150,000 to 200,000 clones, 80% to 90% occurring once. Sequencing was performed on peripheral blood. These TCRs come from a woman aged 70-85 years with acute or convalescent COVID-19. The CDR3 runs from the conserved cysteine through the conserved F or W. D genes are given only for firm matches. Clone size, where shown, is once, few, many, or a class for clones that have expanded.

abundance | j_gene | v_gene | d_gene | CDR3aa | CDR3nt
. | TRBJ2-3 | TRBV6-1 | TRBD1 | CASSETPYDREAQYF | TGTGCCAGCAGTGAAACACCCTATGACAGGGAAGCGCAGTATTTT
. | TRBJ1-4 | TRBV11-2 | TRBD1 | CASSPGQGVDRGEKLFF | TGTGCCAGCAGCCCCGGACAGGGGGTTGATAGGGGTGAAAAACTGTTTTTT
. | TRBJ1-2 | TRBV28 | . | CASSSGQLVGGYTF | TGTGCCAGCAGTTCGGGACAACTGGTAGGCGGCTACACCTTC
. | TRBJ2-7 | TRBV10-3 | TRBD1 | CAISRDRDEQYF | TGTGCCATCAGCAGAGACAGGGACGAGCAGTACTTC
. | TRBJ1-4 | TRBV7-8 | TRBD1 | CASSLDRATNEKLFF | TGTGCCAGCAGCCTAGACAGGGCGACCAATGAAAAACTGTTTTTT
. | TRBJ2-7 | TRBV4-3 | . | CASSQDSALVSEQYF | TGCGCCAGCAGCCAAGATTCGGCACTAGTTTCCGAGCAGTACTTC
few | TRBJ1-3 | TRBV7-8 | . | CASSLDERNTIYF | TGTGCCAGCAGCTTAGATGAGCGAAACACCATATATTTT
. | TRBJ1-3 | TRBV5-1 | . | CASSLSGPYGTIYF | TGCGCCAGCAGCTTGTCAGGGCCATATGGCACCATATATTTT
. | TRBJ2-7 | TRBV7-2 | TRBD1 | CASSFGQGNYEQYF | TGTGCCAGCAGCTTCGGACAGGGGAACTACGAGCAGTACTTC
. | TRBJ2-7 | TRBV7-8 | TRBD2 | CASSLASGGAAYEQYF | TGTGCCAGCAGCTTGGCTAGCGGGGGAGCTGCCTACGAGCAGTACTTC
few | TRBJ1-3 | TRBV18 | . | CASSPPRAAGNTIYF | TGTGCCAGCTCACCACCGAGGGCAGCCGGAAACACCATATATTTT
. | TRBJ1-4 | TRBV14 | TRBD1 | CASSPSTGVKTNEKLFF | TGTGCCAGCAGCCCCAGCACAGGGGTAAAAACTAATGAAAAACTGTTTTTT
. | TRBJ2-1 | TRBV5-1 | . | CASSSNSDNEQFF | TGCGCCAGCAGCTCCAACTCCGACAATGAGCAGTTCTTC
few | TRBJ2-3 | TRBV6-5 | TRBD2 | CASRLLATSTDTQYF | TGTGCCAGCAGGCTACTAGCGACTAGCACAGATACGCAGTATTTT
. | TRBJ2-3 | TRBV7-2 | TRBD2 | CASSLEPSGRGRDTQYF | TGTGCCAGCAGCTTAGAGCCTAGCGGGAGGGGGAGGGATACGCAGTATTTT
. | TRBJ1-5 | TRBV6-6 | . | CASRGGAGQPQHF | TGTGCCAGCCGCGGGGGGGCTGGTCAGCCCCAGCATTTT
. | TRBJ1-2 | TRBV28 | TRBD1 | CASSTGGQGYGYTF | TGTGCCAGCAGTACCGGAGGACAGGGGTATGGCTACACCTTC
. | TRBJ2-1 | TRBV19 | TRBD2 | CASSRSGGVNSNEQFF | TGTGCCAGTAGTAGAAGCGGGGGGGTTAATTCGAATGAGCAGTTCTTC
. | TRBJ2-3 | TRBV4-3 | TRBD1 | CASSRDSPAGTDTQYF | TGCGCCAGCAGCCGGGACAGCCCGGCGGGCACAGATACGCAGTATTTT
. | TRBJ1-5 | TRBV2 | TRBD1 | CASSGTGQGAVGNQPQHF | TGTGCCAGCAGTGGAACGGGACAGGGGGCTGTTGGCAATCAGCCCCAGCATTTT
. | TRBJ2-1 | TRBV10-3 | TRBD2 | CAISDLTSGRPNEQFF | TGTGCCATCAGTGACCTGACTAGCGGGAGACCCAATGAGCAGTTCTTC
. | TRBJ1-1 | TRBV2 | . | CASSPVLAEAFF | TGTGCCAGCAGCCCGGTTTTGGCTGAAGCTTTCTTT